This TCR beta chain was profiled in a study of cytomegalovirus exposure and HLA in healthy donors. Study details: Within the Caucasian-associated ancestry cluster were around 81% of the approximately 400 genotyped donors.

Concerning this clone itself: Its specificity is not known.

Primers: 60 Vbeta forward and 13 Jbeta reverse. Clones were sequenced by immunoSEQ multiplex PCR, and TCRdb holds only the in-frame ones, with some missing. Seen here are some 110,000 clones, around four fifths observed once, and the top ten hold more than 1.5%. The study's findings and limits: Several of the most significant clusters appeared, in a later analysis, to be linked to common viral pathogens. Three CMV-associated chains were confirmed in vitro to be specific for CMV antigens. Among CMV-associated TCR beta chains, most appeared HLA-restricted in a later analysis.

The germline CDR1 and CDR2 sequences are SGHNT and YENEEA. V dropped 1 base and J dropped 4 bases, with 11 bases sitting between them. CDR3 length: 14 amino acids. Sequenced material: PBMCs. The rearrangement links TRBV11-3 to TRBJ2-7, with D possibly matching TRBD1 (7 bases). This sequence was found in a man aged 50-60 years in good health and CMV-seronegative. The CDR3 loop reads CASSLGDSGYEQYF. As DNA, the CDR3 is TGTGCCAGCAGCTTAGGGGACAGCGGGTACGAGCAGTACTTC.